Sequencing of this T cell receptor beta chain was carried out in a study of metastatic and nonmetastatic thyroid tumors. This CDR3 is built from 11 residues. Germline V gene lookup returns CDR1 MNHNS and CDR2 SASEGT. Trimming removed 4 bases at V and 0 bases at J, with 1 base between. In the authors' workflow: Using the CDR3 differences seen across clinicopathological groups, the authors built a distant-metastasis classifier for papillary thyroid cancer, which was meant to discriminate distant-metastatic patients. Using MiXCR, TCRdb reanalyzed the PCR reads. The V and J calls come from TCRdb's annotation, not from the publication. The sample lists around 16,000 clones, roughly a quarter occurring once. Treatment of any kind had been given to no patient before thyroid surgery.

The chain has TRBV6-1 and TRBJ2-7; D is unclear. Source material: adjacent normal tissue. The sequence derives from a female donor with papillary thyroid cancer or a benign thyroid nodule (not recorded which). Some clones in this sample may be carry-over from other donors' samples. This CDR3 reads CASSGSYEQYF. The DNA for the CDR3 is TGTGCCAGCAGTGGCTCCTACGAGCAGTACTTC.